This T cell receptor beta chain was obtained from a study of blood T cells in healthy people across ages. Overall study results and limits: In the absence of known donor CMV status, changes in expanded clonotypes were possibly confounded.

Germline values: CDR1 DFQATT, CDR2 SNEGSKA (reference sequence). V shed 3 bases, J shed 7 bases, and the junction held 12 bases outside the gene matches. This CDR3 has 16 amino acids. This clonotype was seen only a few times. Its antigen is undetermined. Together with a sample-barcoded 5' primer, a J-beta primer mix was included in a second PCR lasting about 6 to 12 cycles. One entry per CDR3 protein results from TCRdb running MiXCR on the 5' RACE reads. The sample yields 1,100,000 or so distinct CDR3 sequences, 45% seen once. The clonotype was recovered from a woman aged 55-75 years in good health. Sequenced material: blood. The chain employs TRBV20-1 and TRBJ2-1; 10 positions match TRBD2. The CDR3 nucleotides read TGCAGTGCTAGCGGCTCACTTAGCGGGAGGAGTAATGAGCAGTTCTTC. Its translation is CSASGSLSGRSNEQFF.